The 2 T cell receptor beta chains given below trace back to one sample, sequenced in a study of T cell clonality in common variable immunodeficiency. Profiling relied on immunoSEQ multiplex PCR, and the TCRdb table lists in-frame clones only, not all of them. This sample comprises about 60,000 clones, none seen once only. The sequencing input was peripheral blood mononuclear cells. The receptors shown here come from a person aged 18 to 70 in good health.

This clone was observed a handful of times. Coverage ceases 3 residues before the CDR3 finishes, and the germline J gene fills in the end. This chain links TRBV6-1 with TRBJ2-1; TRBD2 aligns across 8 bases. Germline V gene lookup returns CDR1 MNHNS and CDR2 SASEGT. The CDR3 is 15 residues long. Unmatched junction bases numbered 2, after V lost 1 base and J lost 3 bases. The CDR3 protein is CASSEEAGGYNEQFF. The CDR3 bases that were read are TGTGCCAGCAGTGAAGAGGCGGGGGGCTACAATGAG.

This clone was observed many times. From the germline J gene comes the end of the CDR3, since the read stops 3 residues before it. The chain combines TRBV6-2 or TRBV6-3 with TRBJ2-1; 11 bases map to TRBD2. Germline-derived CDR1 and CDR2 are MNHEY and SVGEGT. This CDR3 has 15 amino acids. V shed 4 bases and J 4 bases; nucleotides not matched to a gene: 3. CDR3 DNA (partial): TGTGCCAGCAGTTTCGGGACTAGCGGATACAATGAG. It codes for CASSFGTSGYNE. The CDR3 in full is CASSFGTSGYNEQFF.